A single sample gave rise to the 18 T cell receptor beta chains below, sequenced in a study of cytomegalovirus exposure and HLA in healthy donors. PCR amplification relied on 60 Vbeta primers (plus 13 Jbeta primers). The table came from immunoSEQ multiplex PCR; TCRdb's copy has only in-frame clones and leaves some out. Of fewer than 250,000 clones listed, approximately 80% were seen once; the top ten hold 2.5% to 3%. Sequencing was done on a sample of PBMCs. The origin of the receptors is a man aged 30 to 39 in good health and CMV-seronegative.

This clone was observed once. The rearrangement uses TRBV27 and TRBJ1-4; the match to TRBD1 covers 9 bases. The CDR3 has 14 amino acids. V shed 8 bases and J 7 bases; nucleotides not matched to a gene: 8. CDR1 and CDR2 from the germline V gene are MNHEY and SMNVEV (reference sequence). CDR3 residues: CASGPGQGREKLFF. CDR3 in DNA: TGTGCCAGCGGCCCCGGACAGGGGCGTGAAAAACTGTTTTTT.

J is TRBJ2-1 and V is TRBV6-5; tentatively, D is TRBD2 (6 bases). CDR3 length: 14 residues. Germline V CDR1 and CDR2: MNHEY, SVGAGI. The germline V and J ends were trimmed by 0 bases and 6 bases, with 9 bases remaining between them. CDR3 residues: CASSYSTRVNEQFF. The CDR3 DNA is TGTGCCAGCAGTTACTCGACTAGGGTCAATGAGCAGTTCTTC.

The chain links TRBV18 to TRBJ1-5; D ambiguous. Trimming removed 3 bases from V and 6 bases from J, with 18 bases in between. CDR1 and CDR2 (germline): KGHSH, LQKENI. The CDR3 is 16 amino acids. The CDR3 DNA reads TGTGCCAGCTCACCGGTGGCTTCGGGCGGGGTTCAGCCCCAGCATTTT. Its translation: CASSPVASGGVQPQHF.

About this clone itself: An end of the junction does not agree with germline; a read error may underlie this. The gene calls are TRBV5-8 and TRBJ1-5; 11 nucleotides align to TRBD1. Germline V gene lookup returns CDR1 SGHTS and CDR2 YDEGEE. The CDR3 has 14 residues. CDR3 bases: TGTGCCAGCAGCCCGGGACAGGGGGTTCAGGCCCAGCATTTT. It encodes CASSPGQGVQAQHF.

V usage is TRBV6-5 and J usage is TRBJ1-5; D remains unclear. The V end was cut by 3 bases, the J end by 2 bases, with 11 bases between. This CDR3 has 15 amino acids. CDR1 and CDR2 (germline): MNHEY, SVGAGI. In DNA, the CDR3 is TGTGCCAGCAGTTATTCGATCTTAGGCAATCAGCCCCAGCATTTT. This sequence encodes CASSYSILGNQPQHF.

This rearrangement joins TRBV10-1 to TRBJ1-6; TRBD1 might be the D (5 bases). The CDR3 extends over 13 amino acids. Trimming stripped 3 bases from V and 9 bases from J, with 9 bases between. Germline V lookup: CDR1 WNHNN, CDR2 SYGVQD (reference sequence). Written as DNA, the CDR3 is TGCGCCAGCAGTGAACAGGTCGGTTCACCCCTCCACTTT. It translates to CASSEQVGSPLHF.

The rearrangement links TRBV4-1 to TRBJ2-3, with D possibly matching TRBD1 (5 bases). The V and J ends lost 0 bases and 4 bases respectively, with 17 bases between them. CDR3 length: 17 amino acids. CDR1 is MGHRA, CDR2 YSYEKL, per germline. CDR3 region: CASSQDRKTAGADTQYF. The DNA for the CDR3 is TGCGCCAGCAGCCAAGATAGAAAGACAGCAGGCGCAGATACGCAGTATTTT.

The rearrangement links TRBV7-2 to TRBJ2-7, with 8 bases aligning to TRBD2. The ends lost 1 base at V and 2 bases at J; junction bases unmatched: 4. The CDR3 extends over 15 amino acids. From germline, CDR1 is SGHTA and CDR2 FQGNSA. The chain's CDR3 is CASSLGGGRTYEQYF. The CDR3 DNA is TGTGCCAGCAGCTTAGGCGGGGGGCGCACCTACGAGCAGTACTTC.

This sequence joins TRBV9 and TRBJ1-4, with a tentative D call TRBD1 (5 bases). From germline, CDR1 is SGDLS and CDR2 YYNGEE. The germline V and J ends were trimmed by 0 bases and 5 bases, with 8 bases remaining between them. This CDR3 contains 14 residues. The CDR3 region has the DNA TGTGCCAGCAGCGTAGGGGGACTAAATGAAAAACTGTTTTTT. Translated: CASSVGGLNEKLFF.

Here the CDR3 reads CASKEGTHNSPLHF. The DNA for the CDR3 is TGTGCCAGTAAGGAGGGGACCCATAATTCACCCCTCCACTTT. The chain couples TRBV19 to TRBJ1-6; weak D call: TRBD1 (5 bases). Germline-derived CDR1 and CDR2 are LNHDA and SQIVND (reference sequence). The CDR3 consists of 14 residues. Trimming stripped 7 bases from V and 5 bases from J, with 12 bases between.

About this clone: One end of the junction fails to match germline, which may point to a read error. This chain connects TRBV7-6 to TRBJ1-4, with TRBD1 matching 8 bases. Germline-derived CDR1 and CDR2 are SGHVS and FNYEAQ. The CDR3 has 15 residues. In DNA, the CDR3 is TGTGCCAGCAGCCTAGCAGGGGGCTCCGGTGAAAAACTGTTTTTT. Translating gives CASSLAGGSGEKLFF. The full variable domain, with the rest looked up from reference TRBV7-6 and TRBJ1-4, is GAGVSQSPRYKVTKRGQDVALRCDPISGHVSLYWYRQALGQGPEFLTYFNYEAQQDKSGLPNDRFSAERPEGSISTLTIQRTEQRDSAMYRCASSLAGGSGEKLFFGSGTQLSVL.

V gene TRBV6-6 combines with J gene TRBJ2-5, with D unresolved. The CDR3 has 15 amino acids. V was pared by 2 bases and J by 2 bases, with 12 bases between. Germline CDR1 and CDR2: MNHNY and SVGAGI (reference sequence). CDR3 DNA: TGTGCCAGCAGTTACCCCCTGGGCGCGCAAGAGACCCAGTACTTC. This encodes CASSYPLGAQETQYF.

The rearrangement uses TRBV2 and TRBJ2-2, with D hard to call. In germline, CDR1 is SNHLY, CDR2 FYNNEI. The CDR3 sequence is 14 residues long. With 1 base removed from V and 7 bases from J, the gap between germline ends came to 10 bases. Here the CDR3 reads CASSEGLQNGELFF. As DNA, the CDR3 is TGTGCCAGCAGTGAAGGACTTCAAAACGGGGAGCTGTTTTTT.

The chain joins TRBV19 to TRBJ2-3, with 9 bases fitting TRBD1. Germline-derived CDR1 and CDR2 are LNHDA and SQIVND (reference sequence). V shed 5 bases and J 2 bases; nucleotides not matched to a gene: 11. The CDR3 is made up of 17 amino acids. CDR3 amino acids: CASSPHYRGQVTDTQYF. The DNA of the CDR3 is TGTGCCAGTAGTCCGCACTACAGGGGGCAGGTCACAGATACGCAGTATTTT. The full variable domain, in which reference TRBV19 and TRBJ2-3 provide the parts outside the CDR3, is DGGITQSPKYLFRKEGQNVTLSCEQNLNHDAMYWYRQDPGQGLRLIYYSQIVNDFQKGDIAEGYSVSREKKESFPLTVTSAQKNPTAFYLCASSPHYRGQVTDTQYFGPGTRLTVL.

Only a few counts were recorded for this clone. This chain links TRBV5-8 with TRBJ2-7, with TRBD1 matching 7 bases. V lost 0 bases to trimming and J lost 8 bases; unmatched junction nucleotides: 8. The germline V gene encodes CDR1 SGHTS and CDR2 YDEGEE. This CDR3 contains 14 residues. The CDR3 is CASSLGQGGLKQYF. In DNA, the CDR3 is TGTGCCAGCAGCTTGGGACAGGGCGGACTCAAGCAGTACTTC. The full variable domain, its missing parts supplied by reference TRBV5-8 and TRBJ2-7, is EAGVTQSPTHLIKTRGQQATLRCSPISGHTSVYWYQQALGLGLQFLLWYDEGEERNRGNFPPRFSGRQFPNYSSELNVNALELEDSALYLCASSLGQGGLKQYFGPGTRLTVT.

This clone has only a few counts. CDR3 in amino acids: CASSLIQYGYTF. DNA for the CDR3: TGTGCCAGCAGCTTGATACAGTATGGCTACACCTTC. The J gene is TRBJ1-2, the V gene TRBV5-6; D remains unclear. Trimming left V 1 base short and J 5 bases short, with 6 bases between. Germline V gene data show CDR1 as SGHDT and CDR2 as YYEEEE. CDR3 size: 12 residues.

This clone occurred once. The V and J genes are TRBV27 and TRBJ1-5; D not certain. In germline, CDR1 is MNHEY, CDR2 SMNVEV (reference sequence). Trimming took 1 base from V and 5 from J, leaving 21 bases between them. There are 18 residues in the CDR3. The DNA of the CDR3 is TGTGCCAGCAGTTTATATTTCGATAGAAGGGAGGGATATCAGCCCCAGCATTTT. As protein: CASSLYFDRREGYQPQHF.

V and J are TRBV5-1 and TRBJ1-1; D unclear. The V end was cut by 9 bases, the J end by 0 bases, with 24 bases between. CDR1 and CDR2 (germline): SGHRS, YFSETQ. The CDR3 covers 17 residues. CDR3 protein: CATFSNFRNSMNTEAFF. The DNA of the CDR3 is TGCGCCACCTTCTCCAACTTTCGAAATTCCATGAACACTGAAGCTTTCTTT.